This T cell receptor (beta chain) is from a study of regulatory T cells in long-lasting Graves disease. Study background: Newly diagnosed Graves' patients took antithyroid drugs under 3 months.

This clonotype was found a few times. With iRepertoire HTBI primers and Arm-PCR of CDR3 regions, TCR beta libraries were built. Each CDR3 protein is one row after TCRdb ran MiXCR on the multiplex PCR reads. Here the sample spans 620,000 or so distinct CDR3 sequences, 16% being singletons. The CDR3 covers 15 residues. V dropped 4 bases and J dropped 0 bases, with 13 bases sitting between them. Germline V gene data show CDR1 as SGHRS and CDR2 as YFSETQ. The time point is: newly diagnosed GD, antithyroid drugs for less than 3 months. Following extraction of RNA from PBMCs, that RNA was used to make the TCR library. These same records also appear under a second study, on T cells in Graves' hyperthyroidism and ophthalmopathy.

The source material was peripheral blood mononuclear cells (PBMCs), sampled at new diagnosis, from a patient treated with antithyroid drugs. The clonotype was recovered from a young woman with Graves disease. The chain has TRBV5-1 and TRBJ1-2, with D tentatively TRBD1 (5 bases). CDR3 loop: CASSPLTVPNYGYTF. CDR3 in DNA: TGCGCCAGCAGCCCACTGACAGTCCCTAACTATGGCTACACCTTC.